A selection of T cell receptor beta chains follows, all from one sample in a study of OX40 agonist ivuxolimab in advanced cancers. Produced via immunoSEQ multiplex PCR; TCRdb's table is partial and in-frame only. Among some 90,000 clones, over 75% were seen once, and the ten largest hold about 4.7%. Sequencing used CD4+ or CD8+ T cells sorted from blood, obtained in a trial of the OX40 agonist ivuxolimab. These receptors were taken from an adult with an advanced solid tumor such as melanoma, head and neck, liver or kidney cancer. Both conserved end residues are part of each CDR3. Each record gives: V gene, CDR3 length, clone size, CDR3 protein. Clone size, where shown, is once, few, many, or a class for clones that have expanded.

v_gene: TRBV6-5; len: 12; abundance: -; CDR3aa: CASSWDNYGYTF
v_gene: TRBV5-4; len: 15; abundance: few; CDR3aa: CASSSDRGASLEQYF
v_gene: TRBV28; len: 16; abundance: few; CDR3aa: CASSLGPGPGMDIQYF
v_gene: TRBV9; len: 15; abundance: -; CDR3aa: CASSADPRVSYGYTF
v_gene: TRBV4-1; len: 16; abundance: -; CDR3aa: CASSRTGQGAIDEQFF
v_gene: TRBV9; len: 15; abundance: -; CDR3aa: CASSLSPNRAYGYTF
v_gene: TRBV18; len: 14; abundance: -; CDR3aa: CASSPQKQGYGYTF
v_gene: TRBV7-2; len: 15; abundance: -; CDR3aa: CASRPDRNSNQPQHF
v_gene: TRBV6-6; len: 16; abundance: -; CDR3aa: CASRASGTRNTDTQYF
v_gene: TRBV12-5; len: 13; abundance: -; CDR3aa: CASGLAGGQPQHF
v_gene: TRBV19; len: 15; abundance: -; CDR3aa: CASLYRDATYNEQFF
v_gene: TRBV19; len: 15; abundance: once; CDR3aa: CASSIRDRKIYEQYF
v_gene: TRBV27; len: 17; abundance: -; CDR3aa: CASSFLPGTSGSNEQFF
v_gene: TRBV28; len: 16; abundance: once; CDR3aa: CASRTLRVGARYGYTF
v_gene: TRBV4-2; len: 14; abundance: -; CDR3aa: CASSPGQGEYGYTF
v_gene: TRBV9; len: 14; abundance: once; CDR3aa: CASSARMGQETQYF
v_gene: TRBV7-2; len: 16; abundance: -; CDR3aa: CASSLAGGFTTDTQYF
v_gene: TRBV11-3; len: 15; abundance: -; CDR3aa: CASSTRQLAKNIQYF
v_gene: TRBV19; len: 15; abundance: -; CDR3aa: CASSLYGQGSSEAFF
v_gene: TRBV10-2; len: 14; abundance: -; CDR3aa: CASSVLAGAYEQYF
v_gene: TRBV10-2; len: 14; abundance: -; CDR3aa: CASTRAGPTGELFF
v_gene: TRBV11-3; len: 17; abundance: once; CDR3aa: CASSARTSGSTTDTQYF
v_gene: TRBV2; len: 12; abundance: -; CDR3aa: CASSDYSYEQYF
v_gene: TRBV29-1; len: 14; abundance: once; CDR3aa: CSVEAPTDNYGYTF
v_gene: TRBV10-1; len: 14; abundance: once; CDR3aa: CASSDMAPGHEQFF
v_gene: TRBV5-1; len: 13; abundance: once; CDR3aa: CASSFRLADEQFF
v_gene: TRBV7-2; len: 16; abundance: -; CDR3aa: CASSLGSGGRAETQYF
v_gene: TRBV9; len: 16; abundance: -; CDR3aa: CASSPHLETSGNTIYF
v_gene: TRBV7-6; len: 16; abundance: -; CDR3aa: CASSLYGTVFTGELFF
v_gene: TRBV2; len: 14; abundance: -; CDR3aa: CASSAGGGHQPQHF
v_gene: TRBV4-3; len: 13; abundance: once; CDR3aa: CASSQGLATEQFF
v_gene: TRBV7-9; len: 12; abundance: -; CDR3aa: CASSRTADTQYF
v_gene: TRBV9; len: 14; abundance: -; CDR3aa: CASSQRTGAGELFF
v_gene: TRBV28; len: 14; abundance: -; CDR3aa: CASSPTGLHQPQHF
v_gene: TRBV27; len: 17; abundance: -; CDR3aa: CASSWGGDRAYTDTQYF
v_gene: TRBV7-2; len: 16; abundance: -; CDR3aa: CASSFFLAGGVGEQFF
v_gene: TRBV19; len: 13; abundance: -; CDR3aa: CASSSVVKETQYF
v_gene: TRBV7-3; len: 14; abundance: -; CDR3aa: CASRVGTGNYGYTF
v_gene: TRBV9; len: 15; abundance: -; CDR3aa: CASSFSPGTDEKLFF
v_gene: TRBV10-1; len: 13; abundance: few; CDR3aa: CASTQGTNTEAFF
v_gene: TRBV10-1; len: 13; abundance: -; CDR3aa: CACLLAGSYEQYF
v_gene: TRBV6-5; len: 11; abundance: -; CDR3aa: CASSNTDTQYF
v_gene: TRBV6-1; len: 14; abundance: -; CDR3aa: CASSGAHSTDTQYF
v_gene: TRBV7-8; len: 14; abundance: -; CDR3aa: CATFSSGSTDTQYF
v_gene: TRBV30; len: 13; abundance: -; CDR3aa: CAWTADSTDTQYF
v_gene: TRBV6-1; len: 11; abundance: few; CDR3aa: CASSDLLQAFF
v_gene: TRBV10-3; len: 12; abundance: -; CDR3aa: CATSASSYEQYF
v_gene: TRBV27; len: 14; abundance: -; CDR3aa: CASSFWLAGGEQFF
v_gene: TRBV14; len: 14; abundance: medium-sized; CDR3aa: CASSLSRRGTEAFF
v_gene: TRBV28; len: 16; abundance: -; CDR3aa: CASNPTSGSPYNEQFF